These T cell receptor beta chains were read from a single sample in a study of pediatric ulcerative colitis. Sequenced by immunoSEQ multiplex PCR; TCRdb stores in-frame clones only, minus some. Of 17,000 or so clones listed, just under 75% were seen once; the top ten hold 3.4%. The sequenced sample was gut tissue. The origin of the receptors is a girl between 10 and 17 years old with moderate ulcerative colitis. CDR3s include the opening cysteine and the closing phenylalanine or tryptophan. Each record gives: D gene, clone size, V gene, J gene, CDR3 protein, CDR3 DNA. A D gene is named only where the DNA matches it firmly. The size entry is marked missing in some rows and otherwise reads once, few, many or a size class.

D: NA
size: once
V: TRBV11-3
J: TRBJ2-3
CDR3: CASSTPRTGRWTDTQYF
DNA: TGTGCCAGCAGCACACCGCGGACGGGACGGTGGACAGATACGCAGTATTTT

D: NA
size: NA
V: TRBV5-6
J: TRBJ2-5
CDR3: CASSPNPFQETQYF
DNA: TGTGCCAGCAGCCCCAATCCCTTTCAAGAGACCCAGTACTTC

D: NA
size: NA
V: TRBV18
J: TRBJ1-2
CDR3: CASSPDQGALDGYTF
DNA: TGTGCCAGCTCACCAGATCAAGGGGCGCTTGATGGCTACACCTTC

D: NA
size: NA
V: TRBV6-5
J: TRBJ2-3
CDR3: CASSYSTGITDTQYF
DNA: TGTGCCAGCAGTTACTCGACAGGAATCACAGATACGCAGTATTTT

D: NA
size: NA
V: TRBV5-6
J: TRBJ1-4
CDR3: CASSLIAAGEKLFF
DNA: TGTGCCAGCAGCTTAATCGCCGCAGGTGAAAAACTGTTTTTT

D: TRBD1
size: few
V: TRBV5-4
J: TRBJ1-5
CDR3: CASSAGTGYNQPQHF
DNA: TGTGCCAGCAGCGCGGGGACAGGGTACAATCAGCCCCAGCATTTT

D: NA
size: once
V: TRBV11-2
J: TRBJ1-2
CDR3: CASSFSGDYGYTF
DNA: TGTGCCAGCAGCTTTTCAGGGGACTATGGCTACACCTTC

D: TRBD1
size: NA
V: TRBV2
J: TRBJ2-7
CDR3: CASSRDSSYEQYF
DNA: TGTGCCAGCAGCCGGGACAGCTCCTACGAGCAGTACTTC

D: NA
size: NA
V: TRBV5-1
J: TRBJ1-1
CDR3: CASTRGRGNTEAFF
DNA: TGCGCCAGCACTCGGGGGCGAGGGAACACTGAAGCTTTCTTT

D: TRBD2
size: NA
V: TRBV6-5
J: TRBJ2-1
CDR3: CASRREVYNEQFF
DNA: TGTGCCAGCAGGCGGGAGGTCTACAATGAGCAGTTCTTC

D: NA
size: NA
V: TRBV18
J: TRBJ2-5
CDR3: CASSPGVETQYF
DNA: TGTGCCAGCTCACCAGGGGTAGAGACCCAGTACTTC

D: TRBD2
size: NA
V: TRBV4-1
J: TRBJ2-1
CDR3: CASSHAIAGRYNEQFF
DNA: TGCGCCAGCAGCCATGCAATAGCGGGGAGGTACAATGAGCAGTTCTTC

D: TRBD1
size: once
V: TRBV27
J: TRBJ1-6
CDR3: CASSSRQGALQGPPLHF
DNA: TGTGCCAGCAGTTCCCGACAGGGGGCTCTCCAGGGTCCACCCCTCCACTTT

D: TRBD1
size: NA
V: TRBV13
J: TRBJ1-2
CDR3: CASSPGQGNYGYTF
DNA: TGTGCCAGCAGCCCGGGACAGGGAAACTATGGCTACACCTTC

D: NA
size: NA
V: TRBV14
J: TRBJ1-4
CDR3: CASSQVVEKLFF
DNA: TGTGCCAGCAGCCAAGTGGTTGAAAAACTGTTTTTT

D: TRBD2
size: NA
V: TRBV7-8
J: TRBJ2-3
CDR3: CASSLNQREYTDTQYF
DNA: TGTGCCAGCAGCTTAAACCAGCGGGAGTACACAGATACGCAGTATTTT

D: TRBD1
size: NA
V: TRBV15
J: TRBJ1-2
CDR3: CATSEDRVYGYTF
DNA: TGTGCCACCAGCGAGGACAGGGTCTATGGCTACACCTTC

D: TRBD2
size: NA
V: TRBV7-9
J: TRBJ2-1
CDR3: CASSLGGGPYNEQFF
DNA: TGTGCCAGCAGCTTAGGGGGGGGACCCTACAATGAGCAGTTCTTC

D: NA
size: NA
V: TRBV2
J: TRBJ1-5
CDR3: CASSEGTVYYQPQHF
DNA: TGTGCCAGCAGTGAAGGGACAGTCTACTATCAGCCCCAGCATTTT

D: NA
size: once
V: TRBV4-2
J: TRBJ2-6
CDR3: CASRSSRDSGANVLTF
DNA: TGTGCCAGCAGATCATCACGGGACTCTGGGGCCAACGTCCTGACTTTC

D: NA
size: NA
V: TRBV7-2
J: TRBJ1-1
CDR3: CASSFRDRTEAFF
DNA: TGTGCCAGCAGCTTCCGGGACCGGACTGAAGCTTTCTTT

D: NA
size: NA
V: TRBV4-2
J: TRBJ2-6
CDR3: CASSQVAMYGDAGANVLTF
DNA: TGTGCCAGCAGCCAAGTAGCAATGTATGGGGACGCTGGGGCCAACGTCCTGACTTTC

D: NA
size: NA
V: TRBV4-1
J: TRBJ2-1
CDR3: CASSQDKGPPWYNEQFF
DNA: TGCGCCAGCAGCCAAGATAAGGGACCACCATGGTACAATGAGCAGTTCTTC

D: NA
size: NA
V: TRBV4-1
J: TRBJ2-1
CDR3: CASSQVFYLDNEQFF
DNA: TGCGCCAGCAGCCAAGTTTTTTATCTCGACAATGAGCAGTTCTTC

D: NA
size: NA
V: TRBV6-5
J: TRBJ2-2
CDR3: CASSYIFTAIGELFF
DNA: TGTGCCAGCAGTTACATTTTTACGGCGATCGGGGAGCTGTTTTTT

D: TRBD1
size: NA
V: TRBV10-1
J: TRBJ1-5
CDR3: CASTSSGTGYSNQPQHF
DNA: TGCGCCAGCACATCCTCCGGGACAGGATATAGCAATCAGCCCCAGCATTTT

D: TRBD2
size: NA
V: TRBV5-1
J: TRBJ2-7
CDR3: CASSLGVAGDIRVSEQYF
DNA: TGCGCCAGCAGCTTGGGGGTAGCGGGAGACATCAGGGTTAGCGAGCAGTACTTC

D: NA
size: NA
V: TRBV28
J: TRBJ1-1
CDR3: CASTRTNTEAFF
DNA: TGTGCCAGCACGAGGACGAACACTGAAGCTTTCTTT

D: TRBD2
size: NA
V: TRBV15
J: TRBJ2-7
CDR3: CATSRPQSTAGGEQYF
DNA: TGTGCCACCAGCAGGCCCCAGTCCACCGCGGGAGGCGAGCAGTACTTC

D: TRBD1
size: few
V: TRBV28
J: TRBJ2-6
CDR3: CASSKGQGEGGGANVLTF
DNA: TGTGCCAGCAGTAAGGGACAGGGTGAAGGCGGTGGGGCCAACGTCCTGACTTTC

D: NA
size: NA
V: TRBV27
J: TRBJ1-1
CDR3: CATGPFPISALLAFF
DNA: TGTGCCACCGGACCGTTTCCGATCTCCGCGCTGCTGGCTTTCTTT

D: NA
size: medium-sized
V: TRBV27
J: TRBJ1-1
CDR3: CASSPAILNTEAFF
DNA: TGTGCCAGCAGTCCGGCAATCCTGAACACTGAAGCTTTCTTT

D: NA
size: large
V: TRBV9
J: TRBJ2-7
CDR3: CASSVGQTYYEQYF
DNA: TGTGCCAGCAGCGTAGGACAGACTTACTACGAGCAGTACTTC

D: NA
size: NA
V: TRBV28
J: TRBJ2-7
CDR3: CASSPRQGRAWFNEQYF
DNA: TGTGCCAGCAGTCCTCGACAGGGGAGGGCGTGGTTTAACGAGCAGTACTTC

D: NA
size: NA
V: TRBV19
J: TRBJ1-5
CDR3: CASSISGRAQPQHF
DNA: TGTGCCAGTAGTATATCCGGCAGGGCGCAGCCCCAGCATTTT

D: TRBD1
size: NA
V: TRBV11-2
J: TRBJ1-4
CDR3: CASSLDRVGGTNEKLFF
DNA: TGTGCCAGCAGCCTAGACAGGGTCGGCGGAACTAATGAAAAACTGTTTTTT

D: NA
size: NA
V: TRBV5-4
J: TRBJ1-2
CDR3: CASSITGYYGYTF
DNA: TGTGCCAGCAGCATCACAGGGTACTACGGCTACACCTTC

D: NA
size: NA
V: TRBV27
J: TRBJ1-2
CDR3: CASSLSGREGYTF
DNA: TGTGCCAGCAGTTTATCGGGCAGGGAGGGCTACACCTTC

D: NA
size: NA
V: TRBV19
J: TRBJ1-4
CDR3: CASSPSTGTNEKLFF
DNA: TGTGCCAGTAGTCCCAGCACAGGGACTAATGAAAAACTGTTTTTT

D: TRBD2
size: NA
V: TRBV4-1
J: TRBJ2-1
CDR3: CASSHNSGRNNEQFF
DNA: TGCGCCAGCAGCCATAATAGCGGGAGGAACAATGAGCAGTTCTTC

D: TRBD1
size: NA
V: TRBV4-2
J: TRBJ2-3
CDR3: CASSQEGGPSDTQYF
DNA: TGTGCCAGCAGCCAAGAAGGGGGCCCCTCAGATACGCAGTATTTT

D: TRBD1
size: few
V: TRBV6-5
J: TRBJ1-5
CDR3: CASRPTDRGRQPQHF
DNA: TGTGCCAGCAGACCCACCGACAGGGGACGGCAGCCCCAGCATTTT

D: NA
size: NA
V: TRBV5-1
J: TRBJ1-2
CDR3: CASSLEGQNYGYTF
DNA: TGCGCCAGCAGCTTGGAGGGGCAGAACTATGGCTACACCTTC